The clone carrying this T cell receptor beta chain appeared once. Only in-frame clones appear in the TCRdb table, and some are missing; sequencing was by immunoSEQ multiplex PCR. This table holds around 110,000 clones, over 80% found once. The data are from a study of blood T cell repertoires in COVID-19. The CDR3 extends over 16 amino acids. Germline assignment: CDR1 ENHRY and CDR2 SYGVKD. The V gene end was trimmed by 10 bases and the J gene end by 0 bases; junction bases not matched to a gene: 9. The sequenced sample consisted of peripheral blood. The chain joins TRBV10-3 to TRBJ1-1; 12 bases are shared with TRBD1. The TCR comes from a woman aged 25-40 years with acute or convalescent COVID-19. CDR3 in DNA: TGTGCCACAGGTGGGACAGGGGGCTACGTGAACACTGAAGCTTTCTTT. As protein: CATGGTGGYVNTEAFF.